A selection of T cell receptor beta chains follows, all from one sample in a study of cytomegalovirus exposure and HLA in healthy donors. The protocol was immunoSEQ multiplex PCR, while the TCRdb copy is restricted to in-frame clones and leaves out a portion. The sample contains 85,000 to 120,000 clones, 88% of which appear only once. Sequenced: PBMCs. Receptor source: a woman younger than 35 in good health and CMV-seropositive. Each CDR3 is given with its conserved first and last residue. The D gene is left open where the match is weak. The size of a clone is reported for some rows only, either as once, few or many, or as a class for expanded clones.

J,V,size,D,CDR3,DNA
TRBJ2-2,TRBV4-3,few,NA,CASSHDPGRGIDTGELFF,TGCGCCAGCAGCCATGATCCGGGGAGAGGGATAGACACCGGGGAGCTGTTTTTT
TRBJ1-4,TRBV2,NA,NA,CASSDSGEKLFF,TGTGCCAGCAGTGATTCGGGTGAAAAACTGTTTTTT
TRBJ2-1,TRBV27,NA,NA,CASSPTPTFYNEQFF,TGTGCCAGCAGCCCAACCCCTACGTTCTACAATGAGCAGTTCTTC
TRBJ1-5,TRBV6-6,NA,TRBD1,CASSQQGRNQPQHF,TGTGCCAGCAGCCAACAGGGGCGGAATCAGCCCCAGCATTTT
TRBJ1-2,TRBV7-9,NA,TRBD1,CASSAIDRGGYTF,TGTGCCAGCAGCGCAATCGACAGGGGTGGCTACACCTTC
TRBJ2-5,TRBV7-2,NA,TRBD1,CASSPRQGARETQYF,TGTGCCAGCAGCCCAAGGCAGGGGGCGAGGGAGACCCAGTACTTC
TRBJ2-5,TRBV29-1,few,NA,CSADRGETQYF,TGCAGCGCGGATCGAGGAGAGACCCAGTACTTC
TRBJ1-6,TRBV7-2,few,TRBD1,CASSPRDRDNSPLHF,TGTGCCAGCAGCCCCCGGGACAGGGATAATTCACCCCTCCACTTT
TRBJ1-5,TRBV28,NA,NA,CAAGLLTDQPQHF,TGTGCCGCGGGGTTACTAACGGATCAGCCCCAGCATTTT
TRBJ2-3,TRBV9,NA,NA,CASSVRGGAGDTQYF,TGTGCCAGCAGCGTAAGAGGGGGGGCTGGAGATACGCAGTATTTT
TRBJ1-2,TRBV6-6,NA,TRBD1,CASSPGQGDYGYTF,TGTGCCAGCAGTCCGGGACAGGGGGACTATGGCTACACCTTC
TRBJ2-4,TRBV11-2,NA,TRBD2,CASSSLRGEAVQYF,TGTGCCAGCAGCTCCCTGCGGGGGGAGGCGGTTCAGTACTTC
TRBJ1-6,TRBV6-5,NA,NA,CAKPPTGEGSPLHF,TGTGCCAAACCCCCGACGGGGGAAGGTTCACCCCTCCACTTT
TRBJ1-2,TRBV5-6,NA,NA,CASSQDRFYGYTF,TGTGCCAGCAGCCAAGACAGATTCTATGGCTACACCTTC
TRBJ1-4,TRBV28,few,NA,CATQGPVAEKLFF,TGTGCCACCCAGGGGCCCGTCGCCGAAAAACTGTTTTTT
TRBJ2-7,TRBV18,NA,TRBD1,CASTDTGASTWDEQYF,TGTGCCAGCACGGACACAGGGGCATCAACTTGGGACGAGCAGTACTTC
TRBJ1-3,TRBV6-6,once,TRBD1,CASSHPTGVGNTIYF,TGTGCCAGCAGCCATCCGACAGGGGTTGGAAACACCATATATTTT
TRBJ2-2,TRBV6-1,NA,NA,CASSPRTGNTGELFF,TGTGCCAGCAGTCCGCGGACGGGAAACACCGGGGAGCTGTTTTTT
TRBJ2-1,TRBV6-1,NA,NA,CASSKIADLNEQFF,TGTGCCAGCAGTAAAATAGCGGACCTCAATGAGCAGTTCTTC
TRBJ2-2,TRBV7-2,NA,NA,CASSLAKNTGELFF,TGTGCCAGCAGCTTAGCCAAGAACACCGGGGAGCTGTTTTTT
TRBJ2-2,TRBV10-3,NA,TRBD2,CAIRALAVTGELFF,TGTGCCATCAGGGCTCTAGCGGTCACCGGGGAGCTGTTTTTT
TRBJ1-5,TRBV19,NA,NA,CASSMEAADMGQPQHF,TGTGCCAGTAGTATGGAGGCAGCAGACATGGGGCAGCCCCAGCATTTT
TRBJ1-3,TRBV4-3,NA,NA,CASSQLGTYGNTIYF,TGCGCCAGCAGCCAGTTAGGGACATACGGAAACACCATATATTTT
TRBJ2-5,TRBV6-5,NA,TRBD1,CASRVQGEETQYF,TGTGCCAGCAGGGTACAGGGGGAGGAGACCCAGTACTTC
TRBJ2-2,TRBV5-6,NA,NA,CASSLVNSGELFF,TGTGCCAGCAGCTTGGTTAACTCCGGGGAGCTGTTTTTT
TRBJ1-1,TRBV28,NA,TRBD1,CASSWDRVNTEAFF,TGTGCCAGCAGTTGGGACAGGGTGAACACTGAAGCTTTCTTT
TRBJ1-3,TRBV4-1,NA,TRBD1,CASSTRTGSGNTIYF,TGCGCCAGCAGCACACGGACAGGGTCTGGAAACACCATATATTTT
TRBJ2-4,TRBV5-4,NA,NA,CASSFRGAKNIQYF,TGTGCCAGCAGCTTCCGGGGGGCCAAAAACATTCAGTACTTC
TRBJ1-2,TRBV7-9,once,TRBD1,CASNDGTGNYGYTF,TGTGCCAGCAACGATGGGACAGGGAACTATGGCTACACCTTC
TRBJ2-5,TRBV18,NA,NA,CASSPRQGQETQYF,TGTGCCAGCTCACCACGTCAGGGGCAAGAGACCCAGTACTTC
TRBJ2-3,TRBV4-3,NA,TRBD1,CASSRRDRSTDTQYF,TGCGCCAGCAGCCGCCGGGACAGAAGCACAGATACGCAGTATTTT
TRBJ1-6,TRBV6-6,NA,NA,CASSYSTGPLSPLHF,TGTGCCAGCAGTTACTCAACAGGCCCACTTTCACCCCTCCACTTT
TRBJ2-1,TRBV9,NA,TRBD2,CASSATSGGANEQFF,TGTGCCAGCAGCGCTACTAGCGGGGGTGCAAATGAGCAGTTCTTC
TRBJ2-3,TRBV2,NA,TRBD2,CASSSLSGDSTDTQYF,TGTGCCAGCAGCAGCCTAAGCGGGGACAGCACAGATACGCAGTATTTT
TRBJ1-2,TRBV10-3,NA,TRBD1,CAIKRSKQGAGYGYTF,TGTGCCATAAAAAGATCCAAACAGGGGGCAGGGTATGGCTACACCTTC
TRBJ1-2,TRBV10-2,NA,TRBD1,CASSVWTGRIVAGYTF,TGCGCCAGCAGTGTGTGGACAGGGAGGATCGTGGCTGGCTACACCTTC
TRBJ2-1,TRBV28,NA,TRBD1,CASSVSPGGSYNEQFF,TGTGCCAGCAGTGTGTCCCCAGGGGGCTCCTACAATGAGCAGTTCTTC
TRBJ2-2,TRBV19,NA,TRBD2,CASSSFSGVYTGELFF,TGTGCCAGTAGTTCGTTTAGCGGGGTCTACACCGGGGAGCTGTTTTTT